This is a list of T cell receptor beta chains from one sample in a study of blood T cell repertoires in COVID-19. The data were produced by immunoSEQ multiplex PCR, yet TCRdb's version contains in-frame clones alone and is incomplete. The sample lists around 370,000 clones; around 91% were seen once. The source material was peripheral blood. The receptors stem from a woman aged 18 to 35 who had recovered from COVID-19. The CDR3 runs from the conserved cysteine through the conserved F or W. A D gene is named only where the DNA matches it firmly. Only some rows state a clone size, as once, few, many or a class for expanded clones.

CDR3 DNA: TGCGCCAGCAGCCAAGGAGTAGAGGGTTTCTACAATGAGCAGTTCTTC; CDR3 protein: CASSQGVEGFYNEQFF; V gene: TRBV4-3; clone size: .; D gene: .; J gene: TRBJ2-1
CDR3 DNA: TGTGCCAGCACCGCGTGGGGAGACACAGATACGCAGTATTTT; CDR3 protein: CASTAWGDTDTQYF; V gene: TRBV7-2; clone size: .; D gene: .; J gene: TRBJ2-3
CDR3 DNA: TGCGCCAGCAGCCGAAAACTAGCGGGAGGGCCAAATGAGCAGTTCTTC; CDR3 protein: CASSRKLAGGPNEQFF; V gene: TRBV4-3; clone size: .; D gene: TRBD2; J gene: TRBJ2-1
CDR3 DNA: TGTGCCACCAGTGATTCGGGGAACACTGAAGCTTTCTTT; CDR3 protein: CATSDSGNTEAFF; V gene: TRBV24-1; clone size: .; D gene: .; J gene: TRBJ1-1
CDR3 DNA: TGTGCCAGCAGTTCTAGCGGGAGCAATGAGCAGTTCTTC; CDR3 protein: CASSSSGSNEQFF; V gene: TRBV6-2/TRBV6-3; clone size: medium-sized; D gene: TRBD2; J gene: TRBJ2-1
CDR3 DNA: TGTGCCAGCAGCCGGGGAGGCAGGATGGTGATTGATGAGCAGTTCTTC; CDR3 protein: CASSRGGRMVIDEQFF; V gene: TRBV3-1/TRBV3-2; clone size: .; D gene: .; J gene: TRBJ2-1
CDR3 DNA: TGTGCCAGCAGCTTGACGACTACCAAAAATGAGCAGTTCTTC; CDR3 protein: CASSLTTTKNEQFF; V gene: TRBV5-5; clone size: .; D gene: .; J gene: TRBJ2-1
CDR3 DNA: TGTGCCAGCAGCACCAGACTAGCGGGAGGGGGCACAGATACGCAGTATTTT; CDR3 protein: CASSTRLAGGGTDTQYF; V gene: TRBV7-8; clone size: once; D gene: TRBD2; J gene: TRBJ2-3
CDR3 DNA: TGTGCCAGCAGCTTTGGTAGCGGGATCATCCACAATGAGCAGTTCTTC; CDR3 protein: CASSFGSGIIHNEQFF; V gene: TRBV7-9; clone size: .; D gene: TRBD2; J gene: TRBJ2-1
CDR3 DNA: TGTGCCAGCAGCTACACTGGCCCTAGCGGGAGACAGGATGAGCAGTTCTTC; CDR3 protein: CASSYTGPSGRQDEQFF; V gene: TRBV7-9; clone size: .; D gene: TRBD2; J gene: TRBJ2-1
CDR3 DNA: TGTGCCAGCTCACCGAGGGGACTCCCAAAGGGCGTCCTGACTTTC; CDR3 protein: CASSPRGLPKGVLTF; V gene: TRBV18; clone size: .; D gene: .; J gene: TRBJ2-6
CDR3 DNA: TGTGCCAGCAGCTCAAAAACGACAGGGCTTGATGGCTACACCTTC; CDR3 protein: CASSSKTTGLDGYTF; V gene: TRBV5-4; clone size: .; D gene: TRBD1; J gene: TRBJ1-2
CDR3 DNA: TGTGCCAGCACGATCCCGGGACTAGCGGGAGACCCCGGGGCAGATACGCAGTATTTT; CDR3 protein: CASTIPGLAGDPGADTQYF; V gene: TRBV3-1/TRBV3-2; clone size: .; D gene: TRBD2; J gene: TRBJ2-3
CDR3 DNA: TGTGCCAGCAGCTTACGGCGCGGGACCAGCACAGATACGCAGTATTTT; CDR3 protein: CASSLRRGTSTDTQYF; V gene: TRBV11-3; clone size: .; D gene: .; J gene: TRBJ2-3